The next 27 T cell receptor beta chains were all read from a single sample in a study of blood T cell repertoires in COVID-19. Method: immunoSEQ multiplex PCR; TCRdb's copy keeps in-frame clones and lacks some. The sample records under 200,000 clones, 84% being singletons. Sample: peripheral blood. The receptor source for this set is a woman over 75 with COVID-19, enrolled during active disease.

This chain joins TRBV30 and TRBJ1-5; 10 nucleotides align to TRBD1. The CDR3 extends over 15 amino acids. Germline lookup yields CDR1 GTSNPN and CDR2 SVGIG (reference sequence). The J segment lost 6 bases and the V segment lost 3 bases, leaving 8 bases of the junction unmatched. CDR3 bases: TGTGCCTGGAGCCCTACGGGACAGGGGCGTCAGCCCCAGCATTTT. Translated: CAWSPTGQGRQPQHF.

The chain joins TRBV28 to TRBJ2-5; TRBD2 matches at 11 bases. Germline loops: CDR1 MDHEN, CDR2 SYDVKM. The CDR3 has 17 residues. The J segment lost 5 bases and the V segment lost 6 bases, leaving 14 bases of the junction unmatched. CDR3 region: CASRPGRASGRWETQYF. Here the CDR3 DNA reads TGTGCCAGCAGGCCCGGGAGGGCTAGCGGGAGGTGGGAGACCCAGTACTTC.

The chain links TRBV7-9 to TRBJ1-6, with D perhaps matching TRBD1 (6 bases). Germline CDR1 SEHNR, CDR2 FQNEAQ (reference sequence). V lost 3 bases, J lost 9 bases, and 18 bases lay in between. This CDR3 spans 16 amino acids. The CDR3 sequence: CASSLGTPGGSSPLHF. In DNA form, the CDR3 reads TGTGCCAGCAGCTTGGGGACACCGGGTGGAAGTTCACCCCTCCACTTT.

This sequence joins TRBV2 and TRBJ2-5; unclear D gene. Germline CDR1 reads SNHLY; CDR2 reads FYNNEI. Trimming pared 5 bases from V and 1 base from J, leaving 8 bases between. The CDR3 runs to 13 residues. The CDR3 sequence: CASSSRFQETQYF. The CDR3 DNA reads TGTGCCAGCAGTAGCAGGTTCCAAGAGACCCAGTACTTC. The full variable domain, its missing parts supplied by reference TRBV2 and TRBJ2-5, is EPEVTQTPSHQVTQMGQEVILRCVPISNHLYFYWYRQILGQKVEFLVSFYNNEISEKSEIFDDQFSVERPDGSNFTLKIRSTKLEDSAMYFCASSSRFQETQYFGPGTRLLVL.

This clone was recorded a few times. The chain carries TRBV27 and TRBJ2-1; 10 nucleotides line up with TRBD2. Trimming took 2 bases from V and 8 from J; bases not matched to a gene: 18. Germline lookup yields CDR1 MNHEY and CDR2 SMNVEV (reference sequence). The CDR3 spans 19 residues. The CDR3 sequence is CASSLIGYGASGSTHEQFF. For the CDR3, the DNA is TGTGCCAGCAGTTTAATCGGCTATGGGGCTAGCGGGAGTACCCATGAGCAGTTCTTC.

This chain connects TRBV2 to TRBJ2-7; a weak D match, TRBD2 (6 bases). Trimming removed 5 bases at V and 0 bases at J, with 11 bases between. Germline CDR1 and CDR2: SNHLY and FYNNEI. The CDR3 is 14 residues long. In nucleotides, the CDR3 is TGTGCCAGCAGTTCAGCGCGGGACTCCTACGAGCAGTACTTC. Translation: CASSSARDSYEQYF.

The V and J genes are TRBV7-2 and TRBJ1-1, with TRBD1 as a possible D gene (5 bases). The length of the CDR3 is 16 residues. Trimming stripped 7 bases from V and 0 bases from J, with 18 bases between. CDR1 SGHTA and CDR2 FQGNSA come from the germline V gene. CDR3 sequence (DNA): TGTGCCAGCACGACGACAGAACAATCCTTGAACACTGAAGCTTTCTTT. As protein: CASTTTEQSLNTEAFF.

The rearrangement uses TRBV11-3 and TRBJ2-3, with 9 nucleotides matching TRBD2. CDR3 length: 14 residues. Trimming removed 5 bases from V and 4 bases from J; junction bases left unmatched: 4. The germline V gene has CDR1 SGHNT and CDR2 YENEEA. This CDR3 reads CASSPGLAPDTQYF. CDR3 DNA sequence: TGTGCCAGCAGCCCGGGACTAGCTCCAGATACGCAGTATTTT.

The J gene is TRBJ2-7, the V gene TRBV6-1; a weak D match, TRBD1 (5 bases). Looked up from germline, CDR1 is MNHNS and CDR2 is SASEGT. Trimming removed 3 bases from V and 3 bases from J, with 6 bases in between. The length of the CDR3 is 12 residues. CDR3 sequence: CASSDRVYEQYF. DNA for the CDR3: TGTGCCAGCAGTGACAGGGTCTACGAGCAGTACTTC.

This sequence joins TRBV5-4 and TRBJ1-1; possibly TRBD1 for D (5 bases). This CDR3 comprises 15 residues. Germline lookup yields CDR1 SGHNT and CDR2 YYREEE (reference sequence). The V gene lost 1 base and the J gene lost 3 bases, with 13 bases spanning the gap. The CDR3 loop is CASSLSRVRDTEAFF. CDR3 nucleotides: TGTGCCAGCAGCTTGTCTAGGGTCAGGGACACTGAAGCTTTCTTT.

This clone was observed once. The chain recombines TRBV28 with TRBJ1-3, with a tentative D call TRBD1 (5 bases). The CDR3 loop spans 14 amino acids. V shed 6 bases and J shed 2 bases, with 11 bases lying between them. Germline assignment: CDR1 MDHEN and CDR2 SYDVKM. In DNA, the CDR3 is TGTGCCAGCAGCGACCCAGGGACTGGAAACACCATATATTTT. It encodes CASSDPGTGNTIYF.

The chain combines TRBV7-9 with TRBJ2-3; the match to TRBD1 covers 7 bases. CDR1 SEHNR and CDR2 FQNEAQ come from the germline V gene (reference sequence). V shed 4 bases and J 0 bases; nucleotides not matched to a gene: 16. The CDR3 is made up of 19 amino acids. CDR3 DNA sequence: TGTGCCAGCAGCTCTCATACAGGGAAGGGGGCCTCTAGCACAGATACGCAGTATTTT. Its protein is CASSSHTGKGASSTDTQYF.

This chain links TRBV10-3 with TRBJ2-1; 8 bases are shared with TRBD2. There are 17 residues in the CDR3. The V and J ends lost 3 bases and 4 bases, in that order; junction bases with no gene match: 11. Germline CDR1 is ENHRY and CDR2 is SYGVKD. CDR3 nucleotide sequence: TGTGCCATCAGTGACCGAGCGGGAGAGGCGCGATACAATGAGCAGTTCTTC. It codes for CAISDRAGEARYNEQFF.

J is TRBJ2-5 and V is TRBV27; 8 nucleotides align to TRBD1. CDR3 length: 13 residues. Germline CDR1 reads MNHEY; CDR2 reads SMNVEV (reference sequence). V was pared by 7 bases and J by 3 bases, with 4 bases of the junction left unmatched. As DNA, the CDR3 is TGTGCCAGCAAATCACAGGGGGAAGAGACCCAGTACTTC. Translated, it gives CASKSQGEETQYF.

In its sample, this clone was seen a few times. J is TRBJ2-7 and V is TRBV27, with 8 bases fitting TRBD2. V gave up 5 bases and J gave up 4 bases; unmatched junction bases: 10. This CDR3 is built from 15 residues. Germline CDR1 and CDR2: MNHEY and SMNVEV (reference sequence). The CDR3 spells CASSLSGTRLYEQYF. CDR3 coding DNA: TGTGCCAGCAGTCTCTCCGGGACTAGGCTGTACGAGCAGTACTTC.

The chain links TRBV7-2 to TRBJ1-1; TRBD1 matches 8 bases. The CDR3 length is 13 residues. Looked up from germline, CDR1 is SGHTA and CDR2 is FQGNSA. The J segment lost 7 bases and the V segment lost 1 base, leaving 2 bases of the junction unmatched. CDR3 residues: CASSLDRGVEAFF. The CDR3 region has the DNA TGTGCCAGCAGCTTAGACAGGGGGGTTGAAGCTTTCTTT.

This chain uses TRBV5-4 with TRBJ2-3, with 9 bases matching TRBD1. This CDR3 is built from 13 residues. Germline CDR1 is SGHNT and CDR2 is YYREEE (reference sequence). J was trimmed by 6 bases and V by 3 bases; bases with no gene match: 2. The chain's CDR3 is CASSWTGVDTQYF. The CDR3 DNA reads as TGTGCCAGCAGCTGGACAGGGGTGGATACGCAGTATTTT.

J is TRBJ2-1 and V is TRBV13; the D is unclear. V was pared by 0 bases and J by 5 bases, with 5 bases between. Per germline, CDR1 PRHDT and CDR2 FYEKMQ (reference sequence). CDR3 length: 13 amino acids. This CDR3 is CASSLGGHNEQFF. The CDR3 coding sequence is TGTGCCAGCAGCTTAGGCGGTCACAATGAGCAGTTCTTC.

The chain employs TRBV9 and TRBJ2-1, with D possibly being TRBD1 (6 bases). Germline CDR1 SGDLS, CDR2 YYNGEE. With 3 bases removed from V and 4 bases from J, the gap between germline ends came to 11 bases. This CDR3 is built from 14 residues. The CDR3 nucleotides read TGTGCCAGCAGCGCTTCAGGGGCGTACAATGAGCAGTTCTTC. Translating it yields CASSASGAYNEQFF.

CDR3: CASSDQEGFRRGSYNEQFF. The CDR3 nucleotides read TGTGCCAGCAGCGATCAGGAAGGTTTTCGGCGGGGCTCCTACAATGAGCAGTTCTTC. This chain connects TRBV9 to TRBJ2-1, with D possibly being TRBD2 (6 bases). CDR3 length: 19 amino acids. With 3 bases removed from V and 0 bases from J, the gap between germline ends came to 22 bases. Per the germline V gene, CDR1 is SGDLS and CDR2 is YYNGEE.

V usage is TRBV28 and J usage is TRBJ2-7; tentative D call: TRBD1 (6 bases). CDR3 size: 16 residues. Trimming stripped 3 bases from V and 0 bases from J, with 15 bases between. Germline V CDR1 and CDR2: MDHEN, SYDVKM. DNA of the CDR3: TGTGCCAGCAGTTTGGTCAGGGGTTCAAGCTCCTACGAGCAGTACTTC. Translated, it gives CASSLVRGSSSYEQYF.

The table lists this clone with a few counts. The CDR3 region is CASSQSDEQYF. In DNA, the CDR3 is TGTGCCAGCAGCCAATCGGACGAGCAGTACTTC. The J gene is TRBJ2-7, the V gene TRBV3-1 (or the pseudogene TRBV3-2); D is unclear. V was clipped by 2 bases and J by 5 bases, with 4 bases between them. The CDR3 runs to 11 residues. Germline lookup yields CDR1 LGHDT and CDR2 YNNKEL (reference sequence).

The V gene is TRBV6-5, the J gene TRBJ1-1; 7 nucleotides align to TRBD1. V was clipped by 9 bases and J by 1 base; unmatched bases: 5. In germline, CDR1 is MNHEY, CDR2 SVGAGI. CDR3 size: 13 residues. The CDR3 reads CASSGQPNTEAFF. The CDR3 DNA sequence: TGTGCCAGTTCGGGACAGCCGAACACTGAAGCTTTCTTT.

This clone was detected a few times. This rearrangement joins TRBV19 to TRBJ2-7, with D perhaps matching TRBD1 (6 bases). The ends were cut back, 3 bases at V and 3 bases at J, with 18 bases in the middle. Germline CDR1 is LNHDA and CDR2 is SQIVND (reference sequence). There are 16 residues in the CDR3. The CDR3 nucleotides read TGTGCCAGTAGTATTTCTCCCACAGGGCCGCACTACGAGCAGTACTTC. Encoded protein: CASSISPTGPHYEQYF.

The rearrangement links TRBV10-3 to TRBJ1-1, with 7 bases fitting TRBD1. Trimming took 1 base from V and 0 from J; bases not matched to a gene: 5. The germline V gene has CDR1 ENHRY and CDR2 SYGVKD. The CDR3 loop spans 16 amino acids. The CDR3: CAISELGQPLNTEAFF. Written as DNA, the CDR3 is TGTGCCATCAGTGAGTTGGGACAGCCTCTGAACACTGAAGCTTTCTTT.

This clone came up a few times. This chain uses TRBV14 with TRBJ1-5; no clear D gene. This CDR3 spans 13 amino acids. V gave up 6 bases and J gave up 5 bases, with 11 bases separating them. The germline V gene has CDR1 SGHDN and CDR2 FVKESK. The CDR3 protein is CASSLNADQPQHF. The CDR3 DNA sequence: TGTGCCAGCAGTCTAAACGCCGATCAGCCCCAGCATTTT.

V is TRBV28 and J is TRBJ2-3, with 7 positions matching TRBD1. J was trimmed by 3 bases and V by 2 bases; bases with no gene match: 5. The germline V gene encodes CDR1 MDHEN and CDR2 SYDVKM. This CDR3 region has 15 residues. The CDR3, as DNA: TGTGCCAGCAGTTTAGCCCAGGGGGTAACAGATACGCAGTATTTT. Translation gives CASSLAQGVTDTQYF. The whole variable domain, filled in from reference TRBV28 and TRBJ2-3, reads DVKVTQSSRYLVKRTGEKVFLECVQDMDHENMFWYRQDPGLGLRLIYFSYDVKMKEKGDIPEGYSVSREKKERFSLILESASTNQTSMYLCASSLAQGVTDTQYFGPGTRLTVL.